Listed here are 21 T cell receptor beta chains from one sample, sequenced in a study of T cells after yellow fever vaccination. TCRdb recomputed calls from the 5' RACE reads with MiXCR, one row per CDR3 protein. The table has 250,000 to 350,000 distinct CDR3 sequences, 6.8% seen once. The sample was PBMCs, taken approximately 47 days after the first yellow fever vaccination. Source of these receptors: a man in his late teens or twenties who received the YFV17D yellow fever vaccine.

A few counts support this clonotype. The chain joins TRBV6-5 to TRBJ2-1; TRBD2 matches 12 bases. Germline V gene lookup returns CDR1 MNHEY and CDR2 SVGAGI. With 6 bases clipped from V and 9 bases from J, the junction kept 9 bases outside the gene matches. The CDR3 covers 15 residues. This chain's CDR3 is CASRLAGGQRGEQFF. CDR3 bases: TGTGCCAGCAGGCTAGCGGGGGGGCAAAGGGGTGAGCAGTTCTTC.

The J gene is TRBJ1-1, the V gene TRBV20-1; maybe TRBD1 (5 bases). The V and J ends lost 5 bases and 7 bases respectively, with 14 bases between them. This CDR3 comprises 12 residues. The germline CDR1 and CDR2 sequences are DFQATT and SNEGSKA (reference sequence). DNA for the CDR3: TGCAGTGCTCACGACAGTTCCGTTGAAGCTTTCTTT. This translates into CSAHDSSVEAFF.

This clonotype was seen only a few times. The rearrangement uses TRBV3-1 and TRBJ1-5; D is uncertain. V lost 0 bases to trimming and J lost 7 bases, with 13 bases between them. The germline V gene encodes CDR1 LGHDT and CDR2 YNNKEL (reference sequence). There are 15 residues in the CDR3. The CDR3 DNA follows: TGTGCCAGCAGCCAAGATAGCAGTCTCAGCCAGCCCCAGCATTTT. The encoded protein is CASSQDSSLSQPQHF.

This clonotype was detected ten times or more. The chain joins TRBV5-4 to TRBJ2-5, with D tentatively TRBD1 (6 bases). Trimming removed 4 bases from V and 2 bases from J, with 12 bases in between. This CDR3 comprises 14 residues. Germline-derived CDR1 and CDR2 are SGHNT and YYREEE (reference sequence). DNA for the CDR3: TGTGCCAGCAGCCCCTCGGACAGACAAGAGACCCAGTACTTC. Residues: CASSPSDRQETQYF.

The J gene is TRBJ2-7, the V gene TRBV5-1; 8 positions match TRBD2. Trimming removed 0 bases from V and 3 bases from J; junction bases left unmatched: 5. The CDR3 is made up of 15 amino acids. Germline CDR1 SGHRS, CDR2 YFSETQ. The DNA of the CDR3 is TGCGCCAGCAGCTTGGAGGCTAGCGGGCTCTACGAGCAGTACTTC. Its translation is CASSLEASGLYEQYF.

This clonotype was counted many times. This chain connects TRBV27 to TRBJ1-6; unclear D gene. CDR1 is MNHEY, CDR2 SMNVEV, per germline (reference sequence). There are 10 residues in the CDR3. With 7 bases removed from V and 8 bases from J, the gap between germline ends came to 3 bases. For the CDR3, the DNA is TGTGCCAGCACGGATTCACCCCTCCACTTT. Amino acid sequence: CASTDSPLHF.

In its sample, this clonotype was seen many times. The chain links TRBV7-2 to TRBJ2-4, with no clear D. Trimming removed 5 bases from V and 3 bases from J, with 8 bases in between. CDR1 is SGHTA and CDR2 is FQGNSA in the germline V gene. The CDR3 is 13 residues long. CDR3 bases: TGTGCCAGCAGCCCTAACATCAAAAACATTCAGTACTTC. Encoded protein: CASSPNIKNIQYF.

There are a few counts of this clonotype. The chain employs TRBV4-2 and TRBJ1-5; D is uncertain. The CDR3 loop spans 17 amino acids. The V gene's germline CDR1 is LGHNA and CDR2 YNFKEQ. The germline V and J ends were trimmed by 1 base and 6 bases, with 19 bases remaining between them. The CDR3 region has the DNA TGTGCCAGCAGCCAAGCCCTAGGGTCTCCCGGAAGTCAGCCCCAGCATTTT. Protein: CASSQALGSPGSQPQHF.

This clonotype was recorded many times. The genes are TRBV7-2 and TRBJ2-5; D tentatively reads TRBD1 or TRBD2 (7 bases each). V lost 5 bases and J 7 bases, leaving 11 bases between the germline ends. Germline V gives CDR1 SGHTA, CDR2 FQGNSA. The CDR3 consists of 12 residues. Written as DNA, the CDR3 is TGTGCCAGCAGCCGCAGGGGGGGGACCCAGTACTTC. As protein: CASSRRGGTQYF.

There are many counts of this clonotype. V and J are TRBV6-1 and TRBJ2-5, with D perhaps assigned TRBD1 or TRBD2 (6 bases each). Germline-derived CDR1 and CDR2 are MNHNS and SASEGT. This CDR3 has 13 residues. Trimming shortened V by 5 bases and J by 2 bases, and 9 bases separated the two germline ends. The CDR3 loop reads CASSQGTQETQYF. DNA of the CDR3: TGTGCCAGCAGTCAGGGGACTCAAGAGACCCAGTACTTC.

This clonotype was detected ten times or more. The chain recombines TRBV7-9 with TRBJ1-1; perhaps TRBD1 as D (6 bases). Trimming took 1 base from V and 4 from J, leaving 16 bases between them. The CDR3 loop spans 16 amino acids. Per germline, CDR1 SEHNR and CDR2 FQNEAQ (reference sequence). CDR3 in amino acids: CASSLGERQAFTEAFF. CDR3 bases: TGTGCCAGCAGCTTAGGGGAGAGACAGGCATTCACTGAAGCTTTCTTT.

This clonotype was counted a few times. V and J are TRBV7-2 and TRBJ2-5, with D possibly matching TRBD2 (6 bases). Germline V gene lookup returns CDR1 SGHTA and CDR2 FQGNSA. The CDR3 totals 14 residues. V lost 4 bases and J lost 2, with 11 bases in between. CDR3 amino acids: CASSSRGMQETQYF. The CDR3 DNA reads as TGTGCCAGCAGCTCACGGGGGATGCAAGAGACCCAGTACTTC.

This chain links TRBV20-1 with TRBJ2-3; weak D call: TRBD2 (6 bases). The CDR3 consists of 13 residues. Trimming pared 2 bases from V and 5 bases from J, leaving 11 bases between. Germline V gene data show CDR1 as DFQATT and CDR2 as SNEGSKA (reference sequence). CDR3 sequence reads: CSARWVGGDTQYF. DNA of the CDR3: TGCAGTGCTAGATGGGTGGGGGGAGATACGCAGTATTTT.

V is TRBV20-1 and J is TRBJ2-3; no firm D call. The CDR3 has 12 residues. Germline lookup yields CDR1 DFQATT and CDR2 SNEGSKA (reference sequence). The V end was cut by 7 bases, the J end by 6 bases, with 14 bases between. The DNA of the CDR3 is TGCAGTGTTAGGGCCCCGTTGGATACGCAGTATTTT. Protein product: CSVRAPLDTQYF.

This chain uses TRBV29-1 with TRBJ1-2; 8 bases line up with TRBD1. The length of the CDR3 is 12 residues. Germline CDR1 is SQVTM and CDR2 is ANQGSEA. V lost 8 bases, J lost 8 bases, and 10 bases stayed unmatched. The DNA for the CDR3 is TGCAGCATAGGAAGTCCAGGGGGCGGCTACACCTTC. Translation: CSIGSPGGGYTF.

This clonotype appeared a few times. The chain joins TRBV5-1 to TRBJ2-7, with a weak D call TRBD1 (5 bases). V lost 0 bases, J lost 5 bases, and 15 bases lay in between. This CDR3 region has 15 residues. The germline V gene has CDR1 SGHRS and CDR2 YFSETQ. The CDR3 is CASSLEGRVKNEQYF. For the CDR3, the DNA is TGCGCCAGCAGCTTGGAGGGCAGGGTTAAGAACGAGCAGTACTTC.

The chain employs TRBV19 and TRBJ2-5; D possibly corresponds to TRBD2 (6 bases). Germline assignment: CDR1 LNHDA and CDR2 SQIVND (reference sequence). The CDR3 is 12 residues long. With 9 bases removed from V and 5 bases from J, the gap between germline ends came to 13 bases. CDR3 sequence: CASGTPRETQYF. CDR3 nucleotide sequence: TGTGCCAGCGGGACTCCTCGGGAGACCCAGTACTTC. Filled out from reference TRBV19 and TRBJ2-5, the complete variable domain reads DGGITQSPKYLFRKEGQNVTLSCEQNLNHDAMYWYRQDPGQGLRLIYYSQIVNDFQKGDIAEGYSVSREKKESFPLTVTSAQKNPTAFYLCASGTPRETQYFGPGTRLLVL.

There are a few counts of this clonotype. This chain joins TRBV7-2 and TRBJ2-1, with 13 bases matching TRBD2. The CDR3 covers 16 residues. V shed 5 bases and J 13 bases; nucleotides not matched to a gene: 14. Germline values: CDR1 SGHTA, CDR2 FQGNSA. This chain's CDR3 is CASSPRRTSGGFLQFF. CDR3 in DNA: TGTGCCAGCAGCCCAAGGCGGACTAGCGGGGGATTCCTACAGTTCTTC. Together with reference TRBV7-2 and TRBJ2-1, the CDR3 gives the full variable domain: GAGVSQSPSNKVTEKGKDVELRCDPISGHTALYWYRQSLGQGLEFLIYFQGNSAPDKSGLPSDRFSAERTGGSVSTLTIQRTQQEDSAVYLCASSPRRTSGGFLQFFGPGTRLTVL.

The rearrangement uses TRBV6-1 and TRBJ2-7, with unresolved D. Looked up from germline, CDR1 is MNHNS and CDR2 is SASEGT. V was trimmed by 2 bases and J by 2 bases, leaving 7 bases between them. The CDR3 is 13 residues long. The CDR3 here is CASSEKAPYEQYV. The CDR3 region has the DNA TGTGCCAGCAGTGAAAAGGCCCCCTACGAGCAGTACGTC.

The gene calls are TRBV12-3 or TRBV12-4 and TRBJ1-5; D remains ambiguous. The CDR3 has 13 residues. V lost 1 base and J 5 bases, leaving 6 bases between the germline ends. CDR3 in amino acids: CASSLERDQPQHF. CDR3 DNA sequence: TGTGCCAGCAGTTTAGAAAGGGATCAGCCCCAGCATTTT.

This clonotype was recorded a few times. The chain uses TRBV15 and TRBJ1-6, with D tentatively TRBD1 (5 bases). The V end was cut by 8 bases, the J end by 0 bases, with 8 bases between. The V gene's germline CDR1 is LNHNV and CDR2 YYDKDF (reference sequence). The length of the CDR3 is 14 residues. The DNA of the CDR3 is TGTGCCACCGGGGGGAGCTCCTATAATTCACCCCTCCACTTT. This translates into CATGGSSYNSPLHF.